The entry below describes one TCR beta chain. Its antigen is unidentified. This sample was included in a study of graft-versus-host responses after intestinal transplantation. Study summary: Multivisceral, liver-intestinal, or isolated intestinal grafts went to recipients. After anti-thymocyte globulin induction, recipients took tacrolimus and steroids for around three years.

Only in-frame clones appear in the TCRdb table, and some are missing; sequencing was by immunoSEQ multiplex PCR. The sample shows under 90,000 clones, around 93% of them seen only once. Germline values: CDR1 SGHRS, CDR2 YFSETQ. There are 11 residues in the CDR3. V was pared by 6 bases and J by 2 bases, with 5 bases between. General study findings and limits: Recipient-marrow GvH clones were detected, some having first appeared in ileum or blood. Early declines in HvG clones that occurred post-transplant were associated with peak circulating GvH clone levels.

The origin of this receptor is a human donor who was the organ donor for an intestinal transplant. Sample: unstimulated CD4+ T cells sorted from spleen or lymph node cells, taken before transplant. The V call is TRBV5-1, the J call TRBJ2-5; D not resolved. The CDR3: CASTLQETQYF. CDR3 in DNA: TGCGCCAGCACCCTACAAGAGACCCAGTACTTC.